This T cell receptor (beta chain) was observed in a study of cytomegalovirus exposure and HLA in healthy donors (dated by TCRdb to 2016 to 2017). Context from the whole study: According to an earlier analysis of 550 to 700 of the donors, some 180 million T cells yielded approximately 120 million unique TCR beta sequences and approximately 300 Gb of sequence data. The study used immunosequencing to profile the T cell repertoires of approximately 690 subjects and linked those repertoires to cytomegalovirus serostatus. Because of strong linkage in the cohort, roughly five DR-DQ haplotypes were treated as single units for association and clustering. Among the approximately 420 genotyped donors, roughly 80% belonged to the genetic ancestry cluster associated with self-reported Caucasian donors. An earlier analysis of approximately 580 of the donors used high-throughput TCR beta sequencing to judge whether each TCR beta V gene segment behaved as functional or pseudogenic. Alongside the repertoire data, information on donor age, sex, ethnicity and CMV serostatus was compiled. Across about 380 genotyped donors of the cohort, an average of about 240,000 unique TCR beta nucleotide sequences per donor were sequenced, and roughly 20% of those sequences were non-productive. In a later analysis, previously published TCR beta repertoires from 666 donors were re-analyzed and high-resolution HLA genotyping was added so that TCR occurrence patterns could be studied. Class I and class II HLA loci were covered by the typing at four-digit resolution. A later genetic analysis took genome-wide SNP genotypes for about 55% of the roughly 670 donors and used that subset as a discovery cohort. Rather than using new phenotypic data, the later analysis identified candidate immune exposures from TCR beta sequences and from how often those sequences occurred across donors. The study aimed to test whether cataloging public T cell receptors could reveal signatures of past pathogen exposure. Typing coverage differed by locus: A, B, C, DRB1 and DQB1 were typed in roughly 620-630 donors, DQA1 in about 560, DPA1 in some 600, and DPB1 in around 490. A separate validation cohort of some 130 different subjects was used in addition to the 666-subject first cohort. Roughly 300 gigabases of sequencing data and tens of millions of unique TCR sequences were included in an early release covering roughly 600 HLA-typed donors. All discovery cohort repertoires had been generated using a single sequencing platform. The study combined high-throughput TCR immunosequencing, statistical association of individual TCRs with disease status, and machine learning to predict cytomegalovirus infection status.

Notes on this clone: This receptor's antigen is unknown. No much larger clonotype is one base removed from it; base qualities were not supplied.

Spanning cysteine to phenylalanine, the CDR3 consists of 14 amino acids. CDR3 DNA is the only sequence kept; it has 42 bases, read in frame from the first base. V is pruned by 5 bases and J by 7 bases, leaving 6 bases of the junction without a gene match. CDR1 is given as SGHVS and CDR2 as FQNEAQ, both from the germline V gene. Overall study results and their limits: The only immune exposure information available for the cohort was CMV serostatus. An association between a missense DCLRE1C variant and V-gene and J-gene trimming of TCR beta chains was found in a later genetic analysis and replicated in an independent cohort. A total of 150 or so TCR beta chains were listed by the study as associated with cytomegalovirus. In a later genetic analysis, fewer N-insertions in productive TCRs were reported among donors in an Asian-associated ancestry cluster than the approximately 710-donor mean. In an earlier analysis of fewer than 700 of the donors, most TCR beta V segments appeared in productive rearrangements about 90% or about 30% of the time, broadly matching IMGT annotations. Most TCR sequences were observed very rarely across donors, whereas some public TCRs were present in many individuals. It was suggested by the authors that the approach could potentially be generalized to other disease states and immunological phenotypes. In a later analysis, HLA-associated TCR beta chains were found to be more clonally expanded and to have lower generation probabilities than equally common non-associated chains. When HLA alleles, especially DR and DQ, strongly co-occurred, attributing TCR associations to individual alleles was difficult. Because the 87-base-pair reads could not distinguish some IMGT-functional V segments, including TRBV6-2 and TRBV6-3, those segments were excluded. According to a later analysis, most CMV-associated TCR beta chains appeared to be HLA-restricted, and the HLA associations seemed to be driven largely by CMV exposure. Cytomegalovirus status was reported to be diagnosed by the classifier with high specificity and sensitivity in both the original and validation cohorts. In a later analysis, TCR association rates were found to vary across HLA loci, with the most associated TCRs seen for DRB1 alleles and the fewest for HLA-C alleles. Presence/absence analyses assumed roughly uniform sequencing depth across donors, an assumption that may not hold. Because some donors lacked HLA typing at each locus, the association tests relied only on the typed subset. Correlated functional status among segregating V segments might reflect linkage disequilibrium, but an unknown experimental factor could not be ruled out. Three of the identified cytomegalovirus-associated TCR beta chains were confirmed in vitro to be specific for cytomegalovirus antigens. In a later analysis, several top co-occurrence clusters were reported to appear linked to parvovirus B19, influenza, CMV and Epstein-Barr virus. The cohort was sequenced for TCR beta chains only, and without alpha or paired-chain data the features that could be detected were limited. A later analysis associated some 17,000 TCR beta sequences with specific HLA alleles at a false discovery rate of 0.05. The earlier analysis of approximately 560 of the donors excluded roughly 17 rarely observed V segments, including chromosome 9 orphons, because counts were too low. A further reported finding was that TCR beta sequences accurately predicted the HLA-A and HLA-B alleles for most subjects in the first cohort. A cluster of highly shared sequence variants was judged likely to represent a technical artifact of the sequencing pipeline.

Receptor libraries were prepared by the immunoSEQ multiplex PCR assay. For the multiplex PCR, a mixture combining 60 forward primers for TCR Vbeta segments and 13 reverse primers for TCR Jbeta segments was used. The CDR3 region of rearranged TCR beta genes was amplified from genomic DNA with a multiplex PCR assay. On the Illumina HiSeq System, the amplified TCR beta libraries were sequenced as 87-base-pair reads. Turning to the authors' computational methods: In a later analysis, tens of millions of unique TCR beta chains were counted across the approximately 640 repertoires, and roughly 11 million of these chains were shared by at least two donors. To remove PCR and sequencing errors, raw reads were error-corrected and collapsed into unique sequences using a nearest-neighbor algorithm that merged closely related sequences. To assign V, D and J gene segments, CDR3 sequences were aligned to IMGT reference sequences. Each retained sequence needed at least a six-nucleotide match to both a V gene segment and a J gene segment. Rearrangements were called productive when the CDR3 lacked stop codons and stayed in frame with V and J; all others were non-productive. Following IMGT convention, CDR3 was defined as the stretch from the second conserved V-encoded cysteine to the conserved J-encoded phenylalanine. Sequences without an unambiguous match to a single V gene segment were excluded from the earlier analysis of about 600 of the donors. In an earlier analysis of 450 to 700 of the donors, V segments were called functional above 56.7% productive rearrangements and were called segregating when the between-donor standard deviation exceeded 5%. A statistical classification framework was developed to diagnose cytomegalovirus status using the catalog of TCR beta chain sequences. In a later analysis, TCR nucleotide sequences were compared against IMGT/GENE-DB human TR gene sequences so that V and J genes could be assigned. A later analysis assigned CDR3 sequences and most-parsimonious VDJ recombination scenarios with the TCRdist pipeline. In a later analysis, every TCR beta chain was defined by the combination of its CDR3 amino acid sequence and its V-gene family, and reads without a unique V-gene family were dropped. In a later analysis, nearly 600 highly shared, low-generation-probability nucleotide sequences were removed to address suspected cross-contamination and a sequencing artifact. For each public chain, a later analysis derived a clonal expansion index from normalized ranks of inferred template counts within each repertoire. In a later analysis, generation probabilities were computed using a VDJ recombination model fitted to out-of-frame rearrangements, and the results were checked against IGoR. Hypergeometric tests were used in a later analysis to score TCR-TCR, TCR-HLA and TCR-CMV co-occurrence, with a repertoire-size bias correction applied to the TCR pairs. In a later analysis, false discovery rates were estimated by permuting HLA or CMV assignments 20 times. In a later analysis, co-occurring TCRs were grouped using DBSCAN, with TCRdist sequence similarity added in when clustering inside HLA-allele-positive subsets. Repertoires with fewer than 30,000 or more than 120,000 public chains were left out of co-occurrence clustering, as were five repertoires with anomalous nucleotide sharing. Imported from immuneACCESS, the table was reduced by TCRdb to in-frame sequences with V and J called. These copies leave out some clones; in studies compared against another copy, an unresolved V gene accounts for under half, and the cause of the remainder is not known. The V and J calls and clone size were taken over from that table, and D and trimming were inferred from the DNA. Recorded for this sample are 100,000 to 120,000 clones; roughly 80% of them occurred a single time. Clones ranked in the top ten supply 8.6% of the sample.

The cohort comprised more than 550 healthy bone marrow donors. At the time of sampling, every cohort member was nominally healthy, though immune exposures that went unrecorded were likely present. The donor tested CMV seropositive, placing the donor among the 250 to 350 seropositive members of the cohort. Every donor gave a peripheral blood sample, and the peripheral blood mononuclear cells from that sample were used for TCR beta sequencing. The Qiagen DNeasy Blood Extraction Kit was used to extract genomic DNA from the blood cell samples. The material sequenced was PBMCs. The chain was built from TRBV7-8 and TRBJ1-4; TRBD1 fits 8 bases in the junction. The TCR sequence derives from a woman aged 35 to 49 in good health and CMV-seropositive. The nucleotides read TGTGCCAGCAGCATAAGACAGGGGCGTGAAAAACTGTTTTTT. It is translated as CASSIRQGREKLFF. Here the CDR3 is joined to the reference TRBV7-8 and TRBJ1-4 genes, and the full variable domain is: GAGVSQSPRYKVAKRGQDVALRCDPISGHVSLFWYQQALGQGPEFLTYFQNEAQLDKSGLPSDRFFAERPEGSVSTLKIQRTQQEDSAVYLCASSIRQGREKLFFGSGTQLSVL.